These T cell receptor beta chains were read from a single sample in a study of shared clonotypes between healthy human individuals. This table comes from immunoSEQ multiplex PCR, and its TCRdb copy is limited to in-frame clones, with some not included. The repertoire consists of some 500,000 clones, with about 74% occurring once and the leading ten covering 12%. Sequencing was performed on PBMCs. Source of these receptors: a woman between 40 and 55 years old in good health. Some clones in this sample may be carry-over from other donors' samples. The CDR3 runs from the conserved cysteine through the conserved F or W. A D gene is named only where the DNA matches it firmly. Rows may omit the clone size; those that give it use once, few, many or a size class.

once,TRBD1,TRBJ1-4,TRBV7-9,TGTGCCAGCAGCTTAGCAGGGGGCAATGAAAAACTGTTTTTT,CASSLAGGNEKLFF
NA,NA,TRBJ2-1,TRBV7-8,TGTGCCAGCAGCTTAGCGGTACTAGCAAGCAATGAGCAGTTCTTC,CASSLAVLASNEQFF
NA,NA,TRBJ2-5,TRBV13,TGTGCCAGCAGCTTAGTGGGGCCCCGAGGGACCCAGTACTTC,CASSLVGPRGTQYF
NA,NA,TRBJ2-7,TRBV7-2,TGTGCCAGCAGCTCAGGACGCTACTACGAGCAGTACTTC,CASSSGRYYEQYF
NA,NA,TRBJ2-7,TRBV5-4,TGTGCCGTAAGGGGGGGGTTCGACGAGCAGTACTTC,CAVRGGFDEQYF
many,TRBD1,TRBJ2-4,TRBV4-1,TGCGCCAGCAGCCCCGGGCGACAGGGGAAAAACATTCAGTACTTC,CASSPGRQGKNIQYF
NA,TRBD2,TRBJ2-7,TRBV2,TGTGCCAGCAGTTGGACTAGCACTCACGAGCAGTACTTC,CASSWTSTHEQYF
NA,NA,TRBJ2-3,TRBV29-1,TGCAGCGTTCAGGACAGATCAGATACGCAGTATTTT,CSVQDRSDTQYF
many,NA,TRBJ2-2,TRBV5-1,TGCGCCAGCAGCTTAAAGAACACCGGGGAGCTGTTTTTT,CASSLKNTGELFF
NA,NA,TRBJ2-7,TRBV10-2,TGCGCCAGCAGTGAGTGGCAGGCCTACGAGCAGTACTTC,CASSEWQAYEQYF
many,NA,TRBJ1-3,TRBV5-6,TGTGCCAGCAAAGGAGCAGGGGCCGGAAACACCATATATTTT,CASKGAGAGNTIYF
NA,NA,TRBJ1-4,TRBV5-4,TGTGCCAGCAGCCCGGGACCGAAAAATGAAAAACTGTTTTTT,CASSPGPKNEKLFF
few,NA,TRBJ2-5,TRBV13,TGTGCCAGCAGCTTAGGGGGGTCCGAGACCCAGTACTTC,CASSLGGSETQYF
NA,TRBD2,TRBJ2-6,TRBV5-6,TGTGCCAGCAGCTTCAGCGGGAGGGTCTCTGGGGCCAACGTCCTGACTTTC,CASSFSGRVSGANVLTF
NA,TRBD1,TRBJ2-7,TRBV28,TGTGCCAGCAATGATGGGGACAGGGGGAATTCCTACGAGCAGTACTTC,CASNDGDRGNSYEQYF
few,TRBD2,TRBJ2-3,TRBV4-2,TGTGCCAGCAAGGCGGGAGGGACCGCAGATACGCAGTATTTT,CASKAGGTADTQYF
NA,TRBD2,TRBJ2-3,TRBV6-4,TGTGCCAGCAGTGACGGGAGCGGGAGTGCAGATACGCAGTATTTT,CASSDGSGSADTQYF
NA,TRBD1,TRBJ1-2,TRBV5-1,TGCGCCAGCAGCTTGGGACAGGGGTTTATGAGCTACACCTTC,CASSLGQGFMSYTF
once,NA,TRBJ1-1,TRBV28,TGTGCCAGCAGTTTACTAAACACTGAAGCTTTCTTT,CASSLLNTEAFF
many,TRBD1,TRBJ1-1,TRBV9,TGTGCCAGCAGCCAGACAGGGGGGAACACTGAAGCTTTCTTT,CASSQTGGNTEAFF
NA,TRBD2,TRBJ2-7,TRBV7-9,TGTGCCAGCAGCCACGGGACTAGCGGGCTCAGCTCCTACGAGCAGTACTTC,CASSHGTSGLSSYEQYF
few,TRBD2,TRBJ2-1,TRBV5-1,TGCGCCAGCAGCCCTCAGCTAGCGGACTACAATGAGCAGTTCTTC,CASSPQLADYNEQFF
NA,TRBD2,TRBJ2-5,TRBV5-1,TGCGCCAGCAGCATCGGGACTAACCAAGAGACCCAGTACTTC,CASSIGTNQETQYF
once,NA,TRBJ1-1,TRBV7-9,TGTGCCAGCAGCTTTTCGCAGAACACTGAAGCTTTCTTT,CASSFSQNTEAFF
NA,NA,TRBJ2-7,TRBV7-9,TGTGCCAGCAGCTTACCGGGGGTCTACGAGCAGTACTTC,CASSLPGVYEQYF
NA,TRBD2,TRBJ2-5,TRBV11-3,TGTGCCAGCAGCTTGGGGACTAGCGGCCAAGAGACCCAGTACTTC,CASSLGTSGQETQYF
NA,TRBD2,TRBJ2-2,TRBV19,TGTGCCAGTAGTCCCCAAGGGCTAGCGGGGAAAACCGGGGAGCTGTTTTTT,CASSPQGLAGKTGELFF
NA,NA,TRBJ2-1,TRBV20-1,TGCAGTGCTAGACAGGTGAATGAGCAGTTCTTC,CSARQVNEQFF
NA,NA,TRBJ1-3,TRBV10-3,TGTGCCATCAGTGAGTCGCCCCCCTCTCCCCCAAACACCATATATTTT,CAISESPPSPPNTIYF
NA,NA,TRBJ2-2,TRBV25-1,TGTGCCAGCAGTGTATATTACACCGGGGAGCTGTTTTTT,CASSVYYTGELFF
NA,TRBD1,TRBJ1-4,TRBV5-4,TGTGCCAGCAGCTCAGGGGGCAGGGGTGTGGAAAAACTGTTTTTT,CASSSGGRGVEKLFF
once,TRBD2,TRBJ2-3,TRBV14,TGTGCCAGCAGCCAAGTCGTAGGTCGCGGGAGGCCCCTTGATACGCAGTATTTT,CASSQVVGRGRPLDTQYF
NA,TRBD1,TRBJ2-3,TRBV15,TGTGCCACCAGCCCCGGGACAGGAAAAACAGATACGCAGTATTTT,CATSPGTGKTDTQYF
few,NA,TRBJ2-2,TRBV7-6,TGTGCCAGCAGCTCCACCTCGAACACCGGGGAGCTGTTTTTT,CASSSTSNTGELFF
NA,NA,TRBJ1-4,TRBV9,TGTGCCAGCAGCACTGGCGGGACCCTTGAAAAACTGTTTTTT,CASSTGGTLEKLFF
NA,NA,TRBJ2-7,TRBV19,TGTGCCAGTAGGGGCCTCGGGGACCCCTCCTACGAGCAGTACTTC,CASRGLGDPSYEQYF
NA,TRBD1,TRBJ2-2,TRBV7-9,TGTGCCAGCAGCTTGACAGGGGGCGCCGGGGAGCTGTTTTTT,CASSLTGGAGELFF
NA,TRBD1,TRBJ1-5,TRBV4-1,TGCGCCAGCAGCGGAGGGACAGCTAGCAATCAGCCCCAGCATTTT,CASSGGTASNQPQHF
NA,NA,TRBJ1-2,TRBV28,TGTGCCAGCAGACTCCATCGGGGCCCTAACTATGGCTACACCTTC,CASRLHRGPNYGYTF
NA,NA,TRBJ2-7,TRBV27,TGTGCCAGCAGGGACTCTAGGAGCTCCTACGAGCAGTACTTC,CASRDSRSSYEQYF
many,NA,TRBJ1-2,TRBV28,TGTGCCAGCAGTCCCCCGGGAGGGGAGGCGGGTGGCTACACCTTC,CASSPPGGEAGGYTF
NA,NA,TRBJ2-3,TRBV27,TGTGCCAGCAGTTTATCCCCGTTCTCGCGGGGCTCGGCGCAGTATTTT,CASSLSPFSRGSAQYF